The present T cell receptor beta chain was sequenced within a study of early stage breast cancer tumors. Study-wide context: Of roughly 17 invasive breast tumors, about a dozen were hormone receptor-positive, HER2-negative. Study observations and caveats: Blood repertoires resembled normal breast more than tumor.

This clone showed up just a few times. Antigen unknown. Each sample had two DNA replicates, around 0.53 ug blood or around 1.5 ug tissue. The repertoire was sequenced with immunoSEQ multiplex PCR; TCRdb's copy has only in-frame clones and lacks some. The sample records around 60,000 clones, 70% to 80% being singletons. The source material was blood. The receptor was derived from a person in their thirties with breast cancer.

CDR3 amino acids: CASSEAGGSYF. The CDR3 DNA sequence: TGTGCCAGCAGTGAGGCAGGGGGCTCGTACTTC. The V call is TRBV25-1, the J call TRBJ2-7, with 8 bases that match TRBD1. The germline gives CDR1 MGHDK, CDR2 SYGVNS. Losses at the gene ends were 3 bases for V and 12 bases for J; bases not matched to a gene: 4. The CDR3 has 11 amino acids.